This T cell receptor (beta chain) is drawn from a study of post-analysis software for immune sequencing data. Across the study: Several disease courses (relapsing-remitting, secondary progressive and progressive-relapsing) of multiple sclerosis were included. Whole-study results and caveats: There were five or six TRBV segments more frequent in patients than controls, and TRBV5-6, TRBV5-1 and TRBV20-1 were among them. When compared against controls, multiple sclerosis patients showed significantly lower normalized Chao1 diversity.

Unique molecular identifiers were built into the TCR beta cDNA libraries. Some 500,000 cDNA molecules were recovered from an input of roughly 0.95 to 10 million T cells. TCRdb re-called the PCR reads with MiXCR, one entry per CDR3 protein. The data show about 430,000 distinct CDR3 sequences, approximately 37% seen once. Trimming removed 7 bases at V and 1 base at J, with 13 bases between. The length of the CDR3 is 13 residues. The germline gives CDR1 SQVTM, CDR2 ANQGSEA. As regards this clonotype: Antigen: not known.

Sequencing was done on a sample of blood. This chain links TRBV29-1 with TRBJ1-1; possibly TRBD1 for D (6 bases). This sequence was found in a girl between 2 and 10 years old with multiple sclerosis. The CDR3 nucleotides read TGCAGCGCCCAGGGACAACCGAACACTGAAGCTTTCTTT. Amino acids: CSAQGQPNTEAFF.